The 16 T cell receptor beta chains below all came from one sample that was sequenced in a study of blood T cells in healthy people across ages. Primed by a sample-barcoded 5' primer and a J-beta primer mix, a second PCR proceeded for about 6 to 11 cycles. TCRdb reprocessed the 5' RACE reads via MiXCR and lists one record per CDR3 protein. This sample has around 600,000 distinct CDR3 sequences, with around half found just once. Source material: blood. The receptors were sampled from a man of 80 years or more in good health.

This clonotype was picked up a small number of times. The rearrangement uses TRBV7-2 and TRBJ2-3, with unresolved D. Germline loops: CDR1 SGHTA, CDR2 FQGNSA. Trimming stripped 6 bases from V and 5 bases from J, with 9 bases between. The CDR3 is 12 amino acids. In nucleotides, the CDR3 is TGTGCCAGCAGGCCCACGGGAGATACGCAGTATTTT. This encodes CASRPTGDTQYF.

The chain combines TRBV6-2 or TRBV6-3 with TRBJ2-3; D not certain. The V end was cut by 11 bases, the J end by 1 base, with 7 bases between. This CDR3 contains 11 residues. Germline V gene data show CDR1 as MNHEY and CDR2 as SVGEGT. CDR3 DNA: TGTGCCGCTGCTGGCACAGATACGCAGTATTTT. Amino acids: CAAAGTDTQYF.

This clonotype occurred once. The chain has TRBV28 and TRBJ1-2; 9 nucleotides line up with TRBD1. From germline, CDR1 is MDHEN and CDR2 SYDVKM. V lost 4 bases and J lost 4; bases outside the gene matches: 4. This CDR3 region has 14 residues. CDR3 in amino acids: CASSWGQGFYGYTF. The CDR3 DNA follows: TGTGCCAGCAGTTGGGGACAGGGTTTCTATGGCTACACCTTC.

The J gene is TRBJ2-3, the V gene TRBV13; 8 positions agree with TRBD1. Germline CDR1 reads PRHDT; CDR2 reads FYEKMQ (reference sequence). This CDR3 has 17 amino acids. The trim removed 3 bases at V and 1 base at J, leaving 9 bases unmatched. The CDR3 bases are TGTGCCAGCAGCTTCGTGGATACAGGGGGAGGCACAGATACGCAGTATTTT. It specifies CASSFVDTGGGTDTQYF.

This clonotype occurred a few times. The chain recombines TRBV24-1 with TRBJ1-1, with a weak D call TRBD1 (5 bases). Germline lookup yields CDR1 KGHDR and CDR2 SFDVKD. V lost 2 bases, J lost 0 bases, and 18 bases lay in between. The CDR3 runs 18 residues. CDR3: CATSDWPPDSRVNTEAFF. Here the CDR3 DNA reads TGTGCCACCAGTGATTGGCCCCCCGACAGTAGAGTGAACACTGAAGCTTTCTTT.

This chain joins TRBV11-3 and TRBJ2-1, with 8 bases aligning to TRBD1. V gave up 5 bases and J gave up 6 bases; unmatched junction bases: 12. There are 16 residues in the CDR3. Germline CDR1 reads SGHNT; CDR2 reads YENEEA. The CDR3 sequence: CASSSRTGTKGNEQFF. The CDR3 DNA reads as TGTGCCAGCAGCAGCCGGACAGGGACGAAAGGCAATGAGCAGTTCTTC.

This clonotype was recorded at least ten times. The chain is built from TRBV7-9 and TRBJ1-5; D remains ambiguous. The length of the CDR3 is 12 residues. V dropped 3 bases and J dropped 4 bases, with 4 bases sitting between them. CDR1 and CDR2 from the germline V gene are SEHNR and FQNEAQ (reference sequence). In DNA form, the CDR3 reads TGTGCCAGCAGCTTGGGGAATCAGCCCCAGCATTTT. It translates to CASSLGNQPQHF.

The rearrangement uses TRBV15 and TRBJ2-1; possible D gene TRBD1, 6 bases. This CDR3 is 12 amino acids long. With 5 bases removed from V and 14 bases from J, the gap between germline ends came to 16 bases. CDR1 LNHNV and CDR2 YYDKDF come from the germline V gene (reference sequence). CDR3 region: CATSYVQGPEFF. The CDR3 DNA is TGTGCCACCAGCTATGTACAGGGCCCGGAGTTCTTC.

The rearrangement links TRBV10-2 to TRBJ1-5, with a weak D call TRBD1 (5 bases). Trimming stripped 7 bases from V and 3 bases from J, with 13 bases between. In germline, CDR1 is WSHSY, CDR2 SAAADI. This CDR3 is built from 14 residues. The CDR3 nucleotides read TGCGCCAGCACCCCAGTACAGGCCAATCAGCCCCAGCATTTT. Translation gives CASTPVQANQPQHF.

In this sample, this clonotype turned up a few times. The chain carries TRBV5-6 and TRBJ2-1; D perhaps matches TRBD2 (6 bases). The DNA matches TRBJ2-7 better at its end, which makes the J call doubtful. CDR1 and CDR2 (germline): SGHDT, YYEEEE. The CDR3 extends over 16 amino acids. The CDR3 loop reads CASSLVEAGPYNEQYF. CDR3 bases: TGTGCCAGCAGCTTGGTGGAGGCGGGGCCCTACAATGAGCAGTACTTC.

This clonotype was seen repeatedly, ten times or more. This chain joins TRBV6-1 and TRBJ2-3; D is possibly TRBD1 (8 bases). V gave up 5 bases and J gave up 2 bases, with 23 bases separating them. Looked up from germline, CDR1 is MNHNS and CDR2 is SASEGT. The CDR3 length is 18 residues. Here the CDR3 DNA reads TGTGCCAGCAGTCGACGCAAAACAGGGGGGGGAACCACAGATACGCAGTATTTT. Protein: CASSRRKTGGGTTDTQYF.

The chain has TRBV25-1 and TRBJ2-7; D perhaps matches TRBD2 (7 bases). V was clipped by 5 bases and J by 6 bases, with 17 bases between them. From germline, CDR1 is MGHDK and CDR2 SYGVNS. The CDR3 runs to 14 residues. The CDR3 DNA reads as TGTGCCAGCAGTCGGGGGCAGGGACTAAGCGAGCAGTACTTC. Its translation is CASSRGQGLSEQYF.

The rearrangement links TRBV12-3 or TRBV12-4 to TRBJ2-3; 10 positions match TRBD2. The CDR3 has 16 amino acids. With 6 bases clipped from V and 4 bases from J, the junction kept 10 bases outside the gene matches. CDR3 protein: CASRPFSGRLSDTQYF. The DNA of the CDR3 is TGTGCCAGCAGACCGTTTAGCGGGAGGTTGTCAGATACGCAGTATTTT.

V usage is TRBV12-3 or TRBV12-4 and J usage is TRBJ2-7; D is possibly TRBD2 (6 bases). The J call may be mistaken, given a closer DNA end match to TRBJ2-5. The CDR3 runs 16 residues. The CDR3 protein is CASRDPGTPGAQTQYF. The CDR3 DNA is TGTGCCAGCAGAGACCCCGGGACCCCGGGAGCGCAGACCCAGTACTTC.

This clonotype was detected only a few times. This chain uses TRBV9 with TRBJ1-6, with 9 positions matching TRBD1. J was trimmed by 8 bases and V by 5 bases; bases with no gene match: 8. Germline CDR1 and CDR2: SGDLS and YYNGEE. The CDR3 extends over 15 amino acids. CDR3 coding DNA: TGTGCCAGCAGTACAGGGGGCTCGAGAGATTCACCCCTCCACTTT. Amino acid sequence: CASSTGGSRDSPLHF.

The chain uses TRBV29-1 and TRBJ2-1, with D hard to call. The V and J ends lost 7 bases and 6 bases respectively, with 22 bases between them. CDR1 is SQVTM and CDR2 is ANQGSEA in the germline V gene. This CDR3 is built from 15 residues. The CDR3 sequence is CSALGPSYPLNEQFF. The CDR3 bases are TGCAGCGCTCTCGGGCCCTCCTACCCTCTCAATGAGCAGTTCTTC.